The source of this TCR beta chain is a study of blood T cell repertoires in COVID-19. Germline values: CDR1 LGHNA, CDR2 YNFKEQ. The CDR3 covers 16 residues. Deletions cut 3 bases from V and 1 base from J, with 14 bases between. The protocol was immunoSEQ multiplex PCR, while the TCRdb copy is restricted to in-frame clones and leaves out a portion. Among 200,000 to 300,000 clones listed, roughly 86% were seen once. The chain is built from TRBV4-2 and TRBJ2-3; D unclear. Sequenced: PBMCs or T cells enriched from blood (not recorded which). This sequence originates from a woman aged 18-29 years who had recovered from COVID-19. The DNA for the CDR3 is TGTGCCAGCAGCCACCTAATCGAGATGGGCACAGATACGCAGTATTTT. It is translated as CASSHLIEMGTDTQYF.